Within the sample, the clone carrying this TCR beta chain is medium-sized. These data originate in a study of early T cells in non-severe SARS-CoV-2 infection. Background on the study: RNA in bulk from unsorted whole blood was sequenced, and chains were unpaired.

Attached unique molecular identifiers marked individual cDNA molecules. TCRdb reprocessed the 5' RACE reads via MiXCR and lists one record per CDR3 protein. The sample gives about 22,000 distinct CDR3 sequences, 4.5% to 6% of which show up once; 3.5% to 4.5% is in the top ten. Germline values: CDR1 SGHRS, CDR2 YFSETQ. This CDR3 has 14 amino acids. V was clipped by 4 bases and J by 6 bases; unmatched bases: 8. The sequence came from an adult who was a healthcare worker with PCR-confirmed SARS-CoV-2 infection or an uninfected control (not recorded which). The chain links TRBV5-1 to TRBJ2-7; TRBD1 aligns across 9 bases. Sequenced material: whole blood. CDR3 protein: CASSGGTGMGEQYF. The CDR3 region has the DNA TGCGCCAGCAGCGGGGGGACAGGGATGGGCGAGCAGTACTTC.